What follows is one T cell receptor beta chain and its context. The sample is drawn from a study of T cell responses to AZD1222 COVID-19 vaccine. Combined were second doses at about 4 or about 12 weeks. Sequencing used immunoSEQ multiplex PCR; TCRdb keeps in-frame clones, though not all of them. The sample has about 180,000 clones, 94% seen once. V was clipped by 3 bases and J by 8 bases, with 20 bases between them. The CDR3 totals 16 residues. Germline loops: CDR1 MNHNS, CDR2 SASEGT. This clonotype was sampled from an adult who received the AZD1222 COVID-19 vaccine. The source material was peripheral blood, sampled 28 days after the second AZD1222 dose. The chain is built from TRBV6-1 and TRBJ1-5; D may be TRBD1 (6 bases). The DNA of the CDR3 is TGTGCCAGCAGTGAGCCAAGGGGGGTTATGTTTAAGCCCCAGCATTTT. The encoded protein is CASSEPRGVMFKPQHF.